A single sample gave rise to the 13 T cell receptor beta chains below, sequenced in a study of OX40 agonist ivuxolimab in advanced cancers. Sequencing was performed with immunoSEQ multiplex PCR; in TCRdb, only in-frame clones are kept and a portion is missing. The data contain tens of thousands of clones, roughly 90% of them singletons. Sequenced material: CD4+ or CD8+ T cells sorted from blood, taken in a trial of the OX40 agonist ivuxolimab. The receptors stem from an adult with an advanced solid tumor such as melanoma, head and neck, liver or kidney cancer.

This chain joins TRBV5-8 and TRBJ1-1, with D perhaps matching TRBD1 (5 bases). V was shortened by 4 bases and J by 3 bases, with 16 bases between the two germline ends. The CDR3 covers 15 residues. Germline V gives CDR1 SGHTS, CDR2 YDEGEE. The CDR3 loop is CASSPDAGRYTEAFF. The CDR3 bases are TGTGCCAGCAGCCCGGATGCAGGGAGGTACACTGAAGCTTTCTTT.

The chain carries TRBV28 and TRBJ2-7; D not resolved. The CDR3 is 11 residues long. The germline V gene has CDR1 MDHEN and CDR2 SYDVKM. V gave up 5 bases and J gave up 5 bases, with 7 bases separating them. Written as DNA, the CDR3 is TGTGCCAGCAGTCCAAGGGACGAGCAGTACTTC. Its translation: CASSPRDEQYF.

The gene calls are TRBV11-3 and TRBJ2-3, with D possibly TRBD1 on 7 matching bases. Germline CDR1 reads SGHNT; CDR2 reads YENEEA. The CDR3 loop spans 16 amino acids. V was trimmed by 5 bases and J by 4 bases, leaving 19 bases between them. This CDR3 is CASSPRGDSGPDTQYF. For the CDR3, the DNA is TGTGCCAGCAGCCCCCGCGGGGACAGCGGGCCAGATACGCAGTATTTT.

This clone was seen a handful of times. The J gene is TRBJ2-1, the V gene TRBV27; maybe TRBD2 (5 bases). Germline CDR1 and CDR2: MNHEY and SMNVEV (reference sequence). This CDR3 spans 16 amino acids. The V and J ends lost 4 bases and 4 bases respectively, with 17 bases between them. CDR3 sequence (DNA): TGTGCCAGCAGTTCCATACGAGGGAGAGCTTACAATGAGCAGTTCTTC. Its translation is CASSSIRGRAYNEQFF.

Comments on this clone: The same CDR3 arises from other DNA sequences in this sample as well. The chain combines TRBV18 with TRBJ1-5; D is ambiguous. The V end lost 2 bases, the J end lost 4 bases, and 6 bases lay between the germline ends. CDR3 length: 13 residues. CDR1 is KGHSH, CDR2 LQKENI, per germline. The CDR3 spells CASSPGENQPQHF. The CDR3 region has the DNA TGTGCCAGCTCACCAGGGGAAAATCAGCCCCAGCATTTT.

This chain links TRBV9 with TRBJ2-3, with TRBD1 matching 9 bases. Germline-derived CDR1 and CDR2 are SGDLS and YYNGEE. CDR3 size: 15 residues. The V segment lost 3 bases and the J segment 3 bases; nucleotides outside the gene matches: 5. The chain's CDR3 is CASSAGQGGTDTQYF. CDR3 coding DNA: TGTGCCAGCAGCGCGGGACAGGGTGGGACAGATACGCAGTATTTT.

Written as DNA, the CDR3 is TGTGCCAGCAGTTTATGGGGGGCGGACGAGCAGTACTTC. Its protein is CASSLWGADEQYF. The J gene is TRBJ2-7, the V gene TRBV28; D is possibly TRBD1 (6 bases). V gave up 0 bases and J gave up 5 bases, with 8 bases separating them. The CDR3 runs to 13 residues. From germline, CDR1 is MDHEN and CDR2 SYDVKM.

A single count supports this clone. The CDR3 DNA reads as TGTGCCAGCAGCCGAGGGTTTAACTATGGCTACACCTTC. Its translation is CASSRGFNYGYTF. The chain links TRBV11-2 to TRBJ1-2; D call uncertain. V was pared by 5 bases and J by 1 base, with 8 bases between. Per the germline V gene, CDR1 is SGHAT and CDR2 is FQNNGV. There are 13 residues in the CDR3.

This rearrangement joins TRBV4-2 to TRBJ2-3; 11 positions match TRBD2. V gave up 2 bases and J gave up 4 bases; unmatched junction bases: 11. The length of the CDR3 is 18 residues. CDR1 and CDR2 from the germline V gene are LGHNA and YNFKEQ. CDR3 sequence: CASSQLPQTSGMPDTQYF. CDR3 DNA: TGTGCCAGCAGCCAATTACCCCAGACTAGCGGGATGCCAGATACGCAGTATTTT.

The chain links TRBV5-1 to TRBJ2-1, with D perhaps matching TRBD2 (5 bases). The CDR3 is made up of 12 amino acids. Germline CDR1 and CDR2: SGHRS and YFSETQ. V was trimmed by 4 bases and J by 7 bases, leaving 9 bases between them. The CDR3: CASSGSGNEQFF. The CDR3 region has the DNA TGCGCCAGCAGCGGGAGCGGTAATGAGCAGTTCTTC.

This clone appeared a single time. This chain links TRBV11-2 with TRBJ2-7; D uncertain. CDR3 size: 13 residues. Germline values: CDR1 SGHAT, CDR2 FQNNGV. With 1 base removed from V and 3 bases from J, the gap between germline ends came to 7 bases. CDR3 sequence (DNA): TGTGCCAGCAGCTTAGTGGGCTACTACGAGCAGTACTTC. Encoded protein: CASSLVGYYEQYF. The complete variable domain, with remaining parts taken from reference TRBV11-2 and TRBJ2-7, reads EAGVAQSPRYKIIEKRQSVAFWCNPISGHATLYWYQQILGQGPKLLIQFQNNGVVDDSQLPKDRFSAERLKGVDSTLKIQPAKLEDSAVYLCASSLVGYYEQYFGPGTRLTVT.

This chain connects TRBV6-6 to TRBJ1-2; the match to TRBD1 covers 7 bases. V lost 7 bases to trimming and J lost 4 bases; unmatched junction nucleotides: 9. The V gene's germline CDR1 is MNHNY and CDR2 SVGAGI (reference sequence). This CDR3 has 14 amino acids. The CDR3 loop reads CASTSGGASYGYTF. The CDR3 DNA is TGTGCCAGCACCTCAGGGGGGGCGTCCTATGGCTACACCTTC.

This clone is medium-sized by share. The rearrangement links TRBV19 to TRBJ1-1, with TRBD1 as a possible D gene (5 bases). Germline-derived CDR1 and CDR2 are LNHDA and SQIVND (reference sequence). Deletions cut 5 bases from V and 2 bases from J, with 9 bases between. The CDR3 extends over 13 amino acids. The CDR3 here is CASSSGFNTEAFF. The CDR3 DNA reads as TGTGCCAGTAGTTCAGGGTTCAACACTGAAGCTTTCTTT.